This T cell receptor beta chain comes out of a study of beta chain features in type 1 diabetes (dated by TCRdb to 2016 to 2019). For context, the study as a whole: No differences in mean age, gender distribution, total cell number or subset yield were found between patients and healthy donors. A total of 85 million to 110 million sorted cells were examined across all samples, and RNA yield correlated strongly with the number of cells per subset. In the study, recently diagnosed type 1 diabetes patients and matched healthy donors were compared on the TCRB repertoires of their sorted circulating CD4+ T cell subsets. Regulatory and stem cell-like memory subsets were obtained from only 8 patients and about 8 healthy donors, while naive and central memory subsets were obtained from all 30 or so donors.

The paper as a whole reports these results and caveats: Because the HLA sub-analyses included only small numbers of individuals, any influence of HLA type on TCRB rearrangement was left unresolved. Sequencing cDNA rather than genomic DNA could over-represent highly expressing activated cells, although activation and CD3 levels did not differ between groups. Shorter templates might be favored by PCR, yet because patient and control samples were amplified and corrected together, any such skew would affect both groups equally. Type 1 diabetes patients showed a moderate but significant shortening of TCRB CDR3 length in all four CD4+ subsets. At VDJ recombination sites, patients with type 1 diabetes made fewer insertions and deleted more nucleotides, a pattern implying thymic rearrangement abnormalities. The naive, central memory and regulatory TCRB repertoires appeared to resemble one another more closely among patients than among healthy donors.

All of the isolated RNA was reverse transcribed with the High Capacity cDNA Reverse Transcription Kit, so expressed TCRB transcripts were sequenced. Deep immunoSEQ sequencing was applied to naive, central memory and regulatory T cell samples, giving an average of around 3.4 million total reads per sample. Sorted cells were lysed in RLT buffer, and RNA was extracted using DNase-treated RNeasy Micro or Mini kits according to cell number. Each cell subset was processed separately to prevent cross-contamination, with patient and healthy donor samples processed together. TCRB sequences were amplified from cDNA with the immunoSEQ multiplex PCR, producing 87-bp fragments spanning the CDR3 region. Amplicons were sequenced on the Illumina HiSeq platform. The study's processing was this. Synthetic template baselines were used to correct PCR bias computationally, reads within Hamming distance 2 were collapsed, and singletons that could not be merged were discarded. By aligning reads against IMGT, V, D and J genes, CDR3 length, and insertions or deletions at six rearrangement sites were assigned. Within each subset, clonotype counts were normalized to sorted cell number, and only after that were true diversity and Gini coefficients computed with the tcR R package. The overlap coefficient, calculated on TCRB nucleotide sequences, was used to measure repertoire sharing. Out-of-frame TCRB sequences from naive cells were analyzed as a proxy for the pre-selection repertoire. TCRdb retrieved this table from immuneACCESS and kept in-frame rearrangements only. Not all clones are present; in checked studies, unresolved V genes account for under half, and no reason is known for the remainder. The V and J calls and clone size come from that table; D and trimming were worked out from the DNA. In this sample the table shows over 600,000 clones, roughly 12% of which occur a single time. The ten biggest clones cover about 0.11% of the sample.

Each donor gave one peripheral blood draw, averaging approximately 0.11 L, which was collected into heparinised tubes. A BD FACSAria II and a panel including CD45RO, CCR7, CD25, CD127, CD95 and CD27 were used to sort naive, central memory, regulatory and stem cell-like memory CD4+ T cells. A purity above 98% was achieved for all sorted populations. PBMCs were isolated immediately by Lymphoprep density gradient centrifugation and stained directly without culture. Samples were stained and sorted in pairs, with one healthy donor and one patient per experiment, so that batch effects were minimized. CDR1 and CDR2 are drawn from the germline V gene: MDHEN, SYDVKM. Trimmed from V: 7 bases; trimmed from J: 7 bases; junction bases lacking a gene match: 7. The CDR3 has 13 amino acids, counting the end cysteine and phenylalanine. The DNA shown is the 39-base CDR3, in frame from base 1. Note on this clone: Its specific antigen is unknown. No qualities accompany the bases; no much larger clone lies one base away.

The specimen was naive CD4+ T cells from blood. The sample's cell subset or site label is to be understood as: true naive CD4+ T cells. The chain is encoded by TRBV28 joined to TRBJ1-2; 9 bases in the middle match TRBD1. The source is a man aged 30 to 39 with type 1 diabetes. In nucleotides, the sequence is TGTGCCAGCACCCTAGGGACAGGGTTTGGCTACACCTTC. Its coded protein is CASTLGTGFGYTF.